This T cell receptor beta chain was obtained from a study of T cell changes during pregnancy in multiple sclerosis (dated by TCRdb to about 2019). For context, the study as a whole: The study looked at changes in the T cell repertoire across pregnancy in women with multiple sclerosis.

As regards this clone: What antigen it recognizes has not been identified. No much larger clone is present one base from it, and per-base qualities are unavailable.

Receptor amplification or capture employed the immunoSEQ multiplex PCR assay. TCRdb took over this immuneACCESS table, retaining in-frame rearrangements with V and J assigned. Such tables are incomplete; in checked studies, under half of the missing clones stem from an unresolved V gene, and the remainder is unexplained. The sample contains tens of thousands of clones, about 88% of them found a single time. In total, the top ten clones hold roughly 0.99% of the sample. Sequencing used CD4+ T cells from peripheral blood mononuclear cells, obtained in the first trimester of pregnancy. This sequence was found in a female donor in good health, enrolled as a control in a pregnancy study.

The DNA is as follows: TGCGCCAGCAGCTTGACTAGCGGGAGCCCAGATACGCAGTATTTT. It translates to CASSLTSGSPDTQYF. The rearrangement joined TRBV5-1 to TRBJ2-3; 11 of the junction bases match TRBD2. The CDR3 contains 15 residues, cysteine and phenylalanine counted. Only the CDR3 portion is preserved as DNA: 45 bases, with reading frame beginning at the first base. Trimming takes 1 base off V and 4 bases off J; junction bases not matched to a gene: 2. The germline V gene gives CDR1 as SGHRS and CDR2 as YFSETQ.